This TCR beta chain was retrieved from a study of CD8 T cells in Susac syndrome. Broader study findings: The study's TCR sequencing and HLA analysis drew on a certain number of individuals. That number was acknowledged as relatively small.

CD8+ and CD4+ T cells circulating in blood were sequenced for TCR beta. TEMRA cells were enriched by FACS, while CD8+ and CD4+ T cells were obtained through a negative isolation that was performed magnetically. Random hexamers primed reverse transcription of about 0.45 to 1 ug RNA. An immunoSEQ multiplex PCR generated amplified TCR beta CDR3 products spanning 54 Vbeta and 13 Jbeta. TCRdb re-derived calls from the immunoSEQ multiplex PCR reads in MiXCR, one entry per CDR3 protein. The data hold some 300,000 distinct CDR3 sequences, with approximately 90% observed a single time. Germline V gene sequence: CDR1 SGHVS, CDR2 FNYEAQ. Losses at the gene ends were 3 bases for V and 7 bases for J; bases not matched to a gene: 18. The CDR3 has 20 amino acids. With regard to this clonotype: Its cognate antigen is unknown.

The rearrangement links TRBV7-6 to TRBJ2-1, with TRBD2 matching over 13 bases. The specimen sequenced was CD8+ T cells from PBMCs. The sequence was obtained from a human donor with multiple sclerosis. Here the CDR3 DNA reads TGTGCCAGCAGCTTCCCTTCAGGGACTAGCGGGGCCTCGATTGGGAATGAGCAGTTCTTC. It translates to CASSFPSGTSGASIGNEQFF.